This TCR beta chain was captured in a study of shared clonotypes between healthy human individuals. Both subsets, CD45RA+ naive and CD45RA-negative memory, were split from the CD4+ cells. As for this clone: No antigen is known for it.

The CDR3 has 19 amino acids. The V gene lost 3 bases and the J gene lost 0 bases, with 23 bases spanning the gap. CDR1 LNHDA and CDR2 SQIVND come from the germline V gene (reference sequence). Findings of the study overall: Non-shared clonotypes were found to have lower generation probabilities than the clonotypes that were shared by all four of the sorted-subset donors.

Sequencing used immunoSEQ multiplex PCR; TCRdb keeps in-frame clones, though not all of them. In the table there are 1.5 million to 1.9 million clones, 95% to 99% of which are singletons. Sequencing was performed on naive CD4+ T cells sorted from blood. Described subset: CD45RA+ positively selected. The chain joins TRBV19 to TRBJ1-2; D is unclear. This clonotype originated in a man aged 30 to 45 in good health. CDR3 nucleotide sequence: TGTGCCAGTAGTATTGGCCCGCGGAGTGTAAAATTCTCTAACTATGGCTACACCTTC. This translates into CASSIGPRSVKFSNYGYTF.